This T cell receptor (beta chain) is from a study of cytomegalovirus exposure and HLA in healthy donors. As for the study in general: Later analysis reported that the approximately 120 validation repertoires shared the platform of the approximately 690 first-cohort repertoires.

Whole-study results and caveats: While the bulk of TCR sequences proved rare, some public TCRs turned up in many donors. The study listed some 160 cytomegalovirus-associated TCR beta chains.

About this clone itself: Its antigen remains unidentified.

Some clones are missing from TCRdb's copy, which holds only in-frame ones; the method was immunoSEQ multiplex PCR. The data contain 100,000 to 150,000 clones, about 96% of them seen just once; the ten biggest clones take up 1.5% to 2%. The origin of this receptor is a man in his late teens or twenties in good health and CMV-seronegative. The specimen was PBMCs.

CDR3 DNA: TGTGCCACCGGCCGGGACAGGGGCACAGATACGCAGTATTTT. The encoded protein is CATGRDRGTDTQYF. V gene TRBV2 combines with J gene TRBJ2-3; 9 bases are shared with TRBD1. Germline V gene lookup returns CDR1 SNHLY and CDR2 FYNNEI. This CDR3 has 14 residues. J was trimmed by 1 base and V by 10 bases; bases with no gene match: 6.